This paragraph reports one T cell receptor (beta chain). There is no known antigen for this receptor. Base qualities are not provided; no much larger clone lies one nucleotide away. Untouched CD4+ T cells were isolated from Ficoll-separated PBMC by magnetic bead negative selection, reaching an average purity of about 98%. Untouched CD4+ T cells were isolated from Ficoll-separated PBMC with magnetic beads, reaching approximately 98% purity with negligible CD8+ contamination. Peripheral blood mononuclear cells came from the buffy coats of a few healthy blood donors. Each of the three donors was CMV seronegative. The DNeasy Blood & Tissue Kit was used to extract genomic DNA. Genomic DNA from sorted CD137+CD4+ cells and from pre-culture CD4+ baseline samples of each subject was subjected to TCRB sequencing. CDR1 and CDR2, per the germline V gene, are SGHRS and YFSETQ. V trim: 0 bases; J trim: 0 bases; unmatched bases: 11. The CDR3 runs 19 residues from the cysteine to the phenylalanine. Of the read, only the CDR3 DNA is kept; its 57 bases are in frame from base 1.

The data belong to a study of T cell repertoires and HLA-DP antigens listed by TCRdb under 2018. With respect to the entire study: The study used an in vitro model of CD4+ T cell alloreactivity against allogeneic HLA-DP presented by transduced HeLa cells. The average DNA input was roughly 200 ng for sorted CD137+CD4+ samples versus about 1,200 ng for pre-culture CD4+ samples. Of the three donors, two were male and one was female, and their ages ranged from the 18-to-29 age band up to the 60-to-69 age band. The two alloantigens modelled structurally similar versus dissimilar alloantigens, differing from self at one and 9 to 11 peptide-binding groove amino acids, respectively.

General study outcomes and caveats: Limitations were identified as the inclusion of only a few donors, the use of a non-physiological HeLa antigen-presenting system, and the use of total CD4+ responder cells. Clonality of sorted CD137+ cells was similar against both alloantigens (roughly 0.39) and much higher than in pre-culture samples (roughly 0.04). Clones undetected before culture had an average cumulative frequency of around 40% against one allele versus approximately 50% against the other. Naive and memory CD4+ repertoires were not analysed separately.

The immunoSEQ multiplex PCR, with forward primers for 54 TRBV segments and reverse primers for 13 TRBJ segments, was used to amplify TCRB CDR3 regions. Deep resolution, with a target of 150,000 to 250,000 T cell genomes, was applied to the sequencing of pre-culture CD4+ samples. Amplicons were sequenced on an Illumina HiSeq System, producing 87 bp reads covering the CDR3. Concerning the study's data processing: Correction for PCR and sequencing errors was applied to reads, and CDR3 regions were defined through alignment to IMGT reference sequences. Synthetic template pools were used to estimate the numbers of templates and unique rearrangements. Clonality was computed as 1 minus Pielou's evenness. The Daley-Smith estimator was used to estimate richness. Repertoire overlap was measured with Morisita's index. Clones found in cultured samples but undetected in the pre-culture repertoire of the corresponding donor were defined as low-abundance clones. The immuneACCESS repertoire file appears here via TCRdb, limited to in-frame rearrangements. These files lack a portion of the clones; in checked studies, under half of the deficit traces to unresolved V genes, and the cause of the others is not known. D and trimming were read from the DNA, whereas the V and J calls and clone size are those reported in that table. Here the sample has tens of thousands of clones; around four fifths occur a single time. 1.6% of the sample comes from the top ten.

The V and J segments used are TRBV5-1 and TRBJ1-4, and TRBD1 matches 7 of the central bases. Sequencing used CD4+ T cells from PBMCs. The sequence came from a man in his sixties in good health and CMV-seronegative. The CDR3 reads as follows: CASSLVAGGDRATNEKLFF. The DNA is as follows: TGCGCCAGCAGCTTGGTTGCTGGGGGGGACAGAGCAACTAATGAAAAACTGTTTTTT.